Following are 21 T cell receptor beta chains from one sample sequenced in a study of OX40 agonist ivuxolimab in advanced cancers. Libraries were prepared by immunoSEQ multiplex PCR; TCRdb keeps only in-frame clonotypes and omits some of them. The data contain approximately 31,000 clones, about 87% of them singletons. This specimen consisted of CD4+ or CD8+ T cells sorted from blood, obtained in a trial of the OX40 agonist ivuxolimab. These TCRs come from an adult with an advanced solid tumor such as melanoma, head and neck, liver or kidney cancer.

This chain links TRBV6-1 with TRBJ2-1, with a possible D match to TRBD2 (5 bases). Trimming removed 2 bases from V and 6 bases from J, with 11 bases in between. The CDR3 sequence is 14 residues long. Germline CDR1 MNHNS, CDR2 SASEGT. The CDR3 bases are TGTGCCAGCAGTGAATATGCTAGCCTCAATGAGCAGTTCTTC. It is translated as CASSEYASLNEQFF.

The V gene is TRBV19, the J gene TRBJ1-2, with D hard to call. The V and J ends lost 7 bases and 4 bases respectively, with 10 bases between them. The germline V gene encodes CDR1 LNHDA and CDR2 SQIVND (reference sequence). This CDR3 comprises 12 residues. The CDR3 nucleotides are TGTGCCAGTACAGGTCGGAGCTATGGCTACACCTTC. It yields the protein CASTGRSYGYTF.

V gene TRBV10-1 combines with J gene TRBJ1-2; D unclear. V was cut by 3 bases and J by 4 bases, with 9 bases left in between. CDR1 is WNHNN, CDR2 SYGVQD, per germline (reference sequence). CDR3 length: 13 amino acids. The CDR3 loop reads CASSDNRRYGYTF. CDR3 in DNA: TGCGCCAGCAGTGACAACCGCCGCTATGGCTACACCTTC.

V and J are TRBV7-9 and TRBJ1-1; 10 positions match TRBD1. CDR1 is SEHNR, CDR2 FQNEAQ, per germline (reference sequence). The CDR3 sequence is 14 residues long. V lost 4 bases, J lost 13 bases, and 12 bases stayed unmatched. The DNA of the CDR3 is TGTGCCAGCAGCTCCGGCCGGGACAGGGGTTTCGGTTTCTTT. Translated: CASSSGRDRGFGFF.

The chain combines TRBV19 with TRBJ2-5, with TRBD1 identical over 10 bases. CDR1 and CDR2 from the germline V gene are LNHDA and SQIVND (reference sequence). The CDR3 contains 17 residues. J gave up 5 bases and V 3 bases, and 12 bases lay outside the gene matches. The CDR3 DNA reads as TGTGCCAGTAGTATGGACCCACCGGGACAGGGGCAGGAGACCCAGTACTTC. As protein: CASSMDPPGQGQETQYF.

V and J are TRBV7-2 and TRBJ2-1; TRBD1 or TRBD2 may be the D gene (5 bases each). CDR1 and CDR2 (germline): SGHTA, FQGNSA. Trimming removed 1 base at V and 3 bases at J, with 10 bases between. The CDR3 has 15 residues. Here the CDR3 reads CASSLDSRGYNEQFF. The DNA of the CDR3 is TGTGCCAGCAGCTTAGACTCGAGGGGCTACAATGAGCAGTTCTTC.

The chain joins TRBV10-3 to TRBJ2-1, with 7 bases matching TRBD1. The CDR3 sequence is 15 residues long. Unmatched junction bases numbered 2, after V lost 2 bases and J lost 1 base. The germline CDR1 and CDR2 sequences are ENHRY and SYGVKD. The CDR3 sequence is CAISEEQGSYNEQFF. The CDR3 bases are TGTGCCATCAGTGAGGAACAGGGGTCCTACAATGAGCAGTTCTTC.

The chain has TRBV18 and TRBJ2-2, with D unresolved. Trimming cost V 1 base and J 1 base, with 4 bases left between them. Germline V lookup: CDR1 KGHSH, CDR2 LQKENI. CDR3 length: 14 residues. This CDR3 reads CASSPRQNTGELFF. The CDR3 DNA sequence: TGTGCCAGCTCACCACGGCAGAACACCGGGGAGCTGTTTTTT.

The V gene is TRBV19, the J gene TRBJ2-4; a weak D match, TRBD1 (6 bases). V was trimmed by 4 bases and J by 7 bases, leaving 20 bases between them. The CDR3 loop spans 16 amino acids. Germline CDR1 and CDR2: LNHDA and SQIVND (reference sequence). The chain's CDR3 is CASSTLLTGVLNIQYF. DNA for the CDR3: TGTGCCAGTAGTACCCTCCTGACAGGCGTGCTGAACATTCAGTACTTC.

The chain uses TRBV4-2 and TRBJ2-5; TRBD2 agrees at 11 bases. The germline V gene encodes CDR1 LGHNA and CDR2 YNFKEQ. CDR3 length: 15 amino acids. With V trimmed by 5 bases and J by 1 base, 3 bases remained unmatched. The DNA of the CDR3 is TGTGCCAGCAGCGAGACTAGCGGGGCCCAAGAGACCCAGTACTTC. The encoded protein is CASSETSGAQETQYF.

The chain links TRBV4-1 to TRBJ2-1; tentative D call: TRBD1 (5 bases). CDR1 and CDR2 from the germline V gene are MGHRA and YSYEKL. This CDR3 spans 16 amino acids. Trimming pared 7 bases from V and 4 bases from J, leaving 20 bases between. DNA of the CDR3: TGCGCCAGCACCGCCGAGGTGCAAAAGGGGTACAATGAGCAGTTCTTC. The encoded protein is CASTAEVQKGYNEQFF.

For the CDR3, the DNA is TGCGCCAGCAGCCAGACTCCTCGGGCGAACACTGAAGCTTTCTTT. It translates to CASSQTPRANTEAFF. V and J are TRBV4-1 and TRBJ1-1; no clear D. The V gene lost 3 bases and the J gene lost 1 base, with 12 bases spanning the gap. In germline, CDR1 is MGHRA, CDR2 YSYEKL. The CDR3 extends over 15 amino acids.

The gene calls are TRBV2 and TRBJ2-3; TRBD1 might be the D (5 bases). The CDR3 loop spans 14 amino acids. The V end lost 2 bases, the J end lost 5 bases, and 11 bases lay between the germline ends. The germline V gene has CDR1 SNHLY and CDR2 FYNNEI. As DNA, the CDR3 is TGTGCCAGCAGTGAAAGGACAACAGTAGATACGCAGTATTTT. Translation gives CASSERTTVDTQYF.

V gene TRBV5-4 combines with J gene TRBJ1-1; 7 positions agree with TRBD1. CDR3 size: 14 residues. CDR1 SGHNT and CDR2 YYREEE come from the germline V gene (reference sequence). J gave up 1 base and V 9 bases, and 9 bases lay outside the gene matches. CDR3 in amino acids: CATSVTGKNTEAFF. In DNA, the CDR3 is TGTGCCACCAGTGTGACAGGGAAGAACACTGAAGCTTTCTTT.

The chain uses TRBV6-5 and TRBJ1-1, with unresolved D. The germline V gene encodes CDR1 MNHEY and CDR2 SVGAGI. There are 15 residues in the CDR3. The V end was cut by 3 bases, the J end by 3 bases, with 14 bases between. The CDR3 sequence is CASSYPGRRDTEAFF. The CDR3 nucleotides are TGTGCCAGCAGTTATCCCGGGCGACGGGACACTGAAGCTTTCTTT.

This clone showed up just once. The chain has TRBV5-1 and TRBJ1-1, with D possibly matching TRBD1 (6 bases). The CDR3 is made up of 13 amino acids. The germline V and J ends were trimmed by 2 bases and 11 bases, with 16 bases remaining between them. Per germline, CDR1 SGHRS and CDR2 YFSETQ. This CDR3 reads CASSLGGGPVAFF. The CDR3 DNA reads as TGCGCCAGCAGCTTAGGGGGGGGCCCTGTCGCTTTCTTT.

There are a few counts of this clone. This chain connects TRBV6-4 to TRBJ2-1; tentative D call: TRBD1 (6 bases). CDR1 is MRHNA and CDR2 is SNTAGT in the germline V gene. V dropped 4 bases and J dropped 7 bases, with 14 bases sitting between them. The CDR3 totals 14 residues. CDR3 DNA: TGTGCCAGCAGTGCCTCATACAGGGATAATGAGCAGTTCTTC. It encodes CASSASYRDNEQFF.

As regards this clone: The junction differs from germline at one of its ends, possibly a read error. The V and J genes are TRBV7-7 and TRBJ2-3, with D possibly matching TRBD1 (7 bases). The CDR3 sequence is 14 residues long. Germline V gene sequence: CDR1 SSHAT, CDR2 FNYEAQ (reference sequence). The CDR3 DNA reads as TGTGCTAGCAGCCGCAGGGGGGAGACAGATACGCAGTATTTT. Translated: CASSRRGETDTQYF.

This clone has a handful of counts. The J gene is TRBJ2-2, the V gene TRBV4-1, with D uncertain. The CDR3 covers 21 residues. Looked up from germline, CDR1 is MGHRA and CDR2 is YSYEKL. Between the trimmed V and J ends, which lost 0 bases and 0 bases, there was a span of 23 bases. The CDR3 DNA reads TGCGCCAGCAGCCAAGATCGCTTTGATAATCGAGTTACCGCGAACACCGGGGAGCTGTTTTTT. Protein sequence: CASSQDRFDNRVTANTGELFF.

The chain links TRBV18 to TRBJ2-5, with unresolved D. Per the germline V gene, CDR1 is KGHSH and CDR2 is LQKENI. This CDR3 region has 15 residues. V lost 0 bases to trimming and J lost 4 bases, with 12 bases between them. The CDR3: CASSPPIARRETQYF. CDR3 in DNA: TGTGCCAGCTCACCACCCATCGCGAGGAGAGAGACCCAGTACTTC.

This chain uses TRBV7-6 with TRBJ2-3; 12 nucleotides align to TRBD2. The CDR3 has 16 residues. CDR1 and CDR2 (germline): SGHVS, FNYEAQ. V trimming: 5 bases; J trimming: 3 bases; junction bases outside the gene matches: 6. CDR3 sequence: CASSLRLAGVTDTQYF. The CDR3 nucleotides are TGTGCCAGCAGCCTCAGACTAGCGGGAGTGACAGATACGCAGTATTTT. Full variable domain (missing parts from reference TRBV7-6 and TRBJ2-3): GAGVSQSPRYKVTKRGQDVALRCDPISGHVSLYWYRQALGQGPEFLTYFNYEAQQDKSGLPNDRFSAERPEGSISTLTIQRTEQRDSAMYRCASSLRLAGVTDTQYFGPGTRLTVL.